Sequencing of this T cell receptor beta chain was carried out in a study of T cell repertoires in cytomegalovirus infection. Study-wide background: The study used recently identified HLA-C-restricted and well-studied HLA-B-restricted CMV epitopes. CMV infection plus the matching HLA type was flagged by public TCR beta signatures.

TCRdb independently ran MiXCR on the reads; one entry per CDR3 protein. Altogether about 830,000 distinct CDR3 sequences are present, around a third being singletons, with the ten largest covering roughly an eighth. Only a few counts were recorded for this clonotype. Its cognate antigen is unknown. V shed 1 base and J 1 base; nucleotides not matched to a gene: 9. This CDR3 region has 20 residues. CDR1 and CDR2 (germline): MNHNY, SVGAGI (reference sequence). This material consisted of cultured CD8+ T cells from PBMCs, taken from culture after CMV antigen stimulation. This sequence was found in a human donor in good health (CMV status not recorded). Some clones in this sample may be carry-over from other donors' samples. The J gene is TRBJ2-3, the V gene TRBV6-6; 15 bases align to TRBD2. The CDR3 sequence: CASSYLGLAGGRRGTDTQYF. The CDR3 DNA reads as TGTGCCAGCAGTTACTTAGGACTAGCGGGGGGGCGAAGAGGCACAGATACGCAGTATTTT.